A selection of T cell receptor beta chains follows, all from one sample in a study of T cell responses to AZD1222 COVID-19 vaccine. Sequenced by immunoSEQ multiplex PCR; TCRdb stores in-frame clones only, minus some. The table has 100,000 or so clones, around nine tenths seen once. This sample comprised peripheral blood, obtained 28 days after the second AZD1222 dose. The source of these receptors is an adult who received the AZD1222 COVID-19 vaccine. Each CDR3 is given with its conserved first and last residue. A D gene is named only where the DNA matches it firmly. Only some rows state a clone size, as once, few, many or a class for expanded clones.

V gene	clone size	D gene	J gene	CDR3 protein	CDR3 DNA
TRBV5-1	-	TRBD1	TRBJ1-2	CASSLARTGGGYTF	TGCGCCAGCAGCTTGGCCAGGACAGGGGGCGGCTACACCTTC
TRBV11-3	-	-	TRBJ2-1	CASSPSSGLSEQFF	TGTGCCAGCAGCCCCAGTTCGGGTCTTAGTGAGCAGTTCTTC
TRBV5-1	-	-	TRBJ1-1	CASSLGGENTEAFF	TGCGCCAGCAGCTTGGGAGGTGAGAACACTGAAGCTTTCTTT
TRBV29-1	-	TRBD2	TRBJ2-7	CSARRLAGDHEQYF	TGCAGCGCAAGACGACTAGCGGGAGACCACGAGCAGTACTTC
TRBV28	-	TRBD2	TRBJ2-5	CASSSRLAGVETQYF	TGTGCCAGCAGTTCCCGACTAGCGGGAGTGGAGACCCAGTACTTC
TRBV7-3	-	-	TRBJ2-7	CATPMIRDPSYEQYF	TGTGCCACCCCGATGATCCGGGACCCCTCCTACGAGCAGTACTTC
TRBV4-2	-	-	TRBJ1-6	CASSAYGQSSSPLHF	TGTGCCAGCAGCGCGTATGGACAGAGTTCGTCACCCCTCCACTTT
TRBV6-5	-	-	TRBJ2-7	CASSYSITGRLNEQYF	TGTGCCAGCAGTTACTCGATAACGGGAAGATTAAACGAGCAGTACTTC
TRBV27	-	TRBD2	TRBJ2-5	CASSLLAGGQTQYF	TGTGCCAGCAGCCTACTAGCGGGAGGGCAGACCCAGTACTTC
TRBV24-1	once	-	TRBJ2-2	CATSDPSTGRENTGELFF	TGTGCCACCAGTGATCCTTCGACAGGGCGGGAGAACACCGGGGAGCTGTTTTTT
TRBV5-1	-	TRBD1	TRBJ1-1	CASSLSGTGSNTEAFF	TGCGCCAGCAGCCTATCCGGGACAGGTTCAAACACTGAAGCTTTCTTT
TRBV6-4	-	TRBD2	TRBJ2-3	CASSALAGSTDTQYF	TGTGCCAGCAGCGCCCTAGCGGGTAGCACAGATACGCAGTATTTT
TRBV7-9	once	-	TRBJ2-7	CASSLSPDEQYF	TGTGCCAGCAGCTTAAGCCCCGACGAGCAGTACTTC
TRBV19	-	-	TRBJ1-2	CASSPRTRDNYGYTF	TGTGCCAGTAGTCCCCGGACAAGGGATAACTATGGCTACACCTTC
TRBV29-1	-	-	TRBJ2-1	CSGGTYNEQFF	TGCAGCGGAGGGACCTACAATGAGCAGTTCTTC
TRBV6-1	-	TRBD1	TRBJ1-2	CASSERTGRGYTF	TGTGCCAGCAGTGAACGGACAGGGCGCGGCTACACCTTC
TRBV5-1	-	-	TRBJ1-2	CASSLAGQNHGYTF	TGCGCCAGCAGCTTGGCGGGGCAGAACCATGGCTACACCTTC
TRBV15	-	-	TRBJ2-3	CATSRDMGTDTQYF	TGTGCCACCAGCAGAGATATGGGCACAGATACGCAGTATTTT
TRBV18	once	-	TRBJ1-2	CASSPQTDRGYTF	TGTGCCAGCTCACCACAGACAGATCGAGGCTACACCTTC
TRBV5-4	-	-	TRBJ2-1	CASTLPYGKGNEQFF	TGTGCCAGCACCCTCCCCTACGGGAAGGGTAATGAGCAGTTCTTC
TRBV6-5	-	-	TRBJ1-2	CASRRDIDYGYTF	TGTGCCAGCAGACGGGACATTGACTATGGCTACACCTTC
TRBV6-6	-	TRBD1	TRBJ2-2	CASSYLGQGWAGELFF	TGTGCCAGCAGTTACCTAGGACAGGGGTGGGCCGGGGAGCTGTTTTTT
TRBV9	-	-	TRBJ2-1	CASAPDRRARDEQFF	TGTGCCAGCGCTCCAGACCGAAGGGCTCGGGATGAGCAGTTCTTC
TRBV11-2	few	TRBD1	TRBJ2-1	CASSLEGQVYNEQFF	TGTGCCAGCAGCTTAGAGGGACAGGTCTACAATGAGCAGTTCTTC
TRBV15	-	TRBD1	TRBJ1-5	CATSRDQGVLQPQHF	TGTGCCACCAGCAGAGACCAGGGGGTACTTCAGCCCCAGCATTTT
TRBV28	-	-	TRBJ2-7	CASIPGARYEQYF	TGTGCCAGCATTCCAGGGGCAAGGTACGAGCAGTACTTC
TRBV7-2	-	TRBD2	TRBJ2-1	CASSLSGTYNEQFF	TGTGCCAGCAGCTTGAGCGGGACCTACAATGAGCAGTTCTTC
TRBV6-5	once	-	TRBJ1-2	CASRRDDVYGYTF	TGTGCCAGCAGACGGGACGATGTGTATGGCTACACCTTC
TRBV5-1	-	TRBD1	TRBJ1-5	CASSLGTGGPNQPQHF	TGCGCCAGCAGCCTCGGGACAGGAGGGCCCAATCAGCCCCAGCATTTT
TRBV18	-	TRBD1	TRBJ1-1	CASKGTGVTEAFF	TGTGCCAGCAAGGGCACAGGGGTCACTGAAGCTTTCTTT
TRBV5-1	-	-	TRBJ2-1	CASKPKPTSYNEQFF	TGCGCCAGCAAGCCAAAACCCACATCCTACAATGAGCAGTTCTTC
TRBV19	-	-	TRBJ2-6	CASSMGVGANVLTF	TGTGCCAGTAGTATGGGGGTTGGGGCCAACGTCCTGACTTTC
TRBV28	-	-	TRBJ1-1	CASSLLRGNSNTEAFF	TGTGCCAGCAGTTTGCTTAGGGGAAACTCCAACACTGAAGCTTTCTTT
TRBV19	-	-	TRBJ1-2	CASSIASTSNYGYTF	TGTGCCAGTAGTATAGCGTCGACATCTAACTATGGCTACACCTTC
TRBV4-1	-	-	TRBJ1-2	CASSQVRGDYGYTF	TGCGCCAGCAGCCAAGTCAGGGGTGATTATGGCTACACCTTC
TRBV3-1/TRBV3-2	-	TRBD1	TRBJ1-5	CASSPEPGGAGNQPQHF	TGTGCCAGCAGCCCGGAGCCAGGGGGCGCCGGGAATCAGCCCCAGCATTTT
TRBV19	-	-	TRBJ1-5	CASSSRGRLSNQPQHF	TGTGCCAGTAGTTCCCGTGGCAGACTGAGCAATCAGCCCCAGCATTTT
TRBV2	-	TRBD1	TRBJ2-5	CASRPGQGGQETQYF	TGTGCCAGCAGGCCCGGACAGGGTGGTCAAGAGACCCAGTACTTC
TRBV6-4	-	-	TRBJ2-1	CASSPGDAHNEQFF	TGTGCCAGCAGTCCAGGGGATGCCCACAATGAGCAGTTCTTC
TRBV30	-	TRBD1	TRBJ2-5	CAWGTEETQYF	TGTGCCTGGGGGACAGAAGAGACCCAGTACTTC
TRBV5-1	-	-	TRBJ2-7	CASSLGVSYYEQYF	TGCGCCAGCAGCTTGGGAGTATCATACTACGAGCAGTACTTC
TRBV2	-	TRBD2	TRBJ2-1	CASWGLAGYNEQFF	TGTGCCAGCTGGGGACTAGCGGGATACAATGAGCAGTTCTTC
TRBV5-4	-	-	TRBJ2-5	CASSWGQETQYF	TGTGCCAGCAGCTGGGGACAAGAGACCCAGTACTTC
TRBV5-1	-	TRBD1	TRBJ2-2	CASSSNRGPTGELFF	TGCGCCAGCAGTTCGAACAGGGGGCCGACCGGGGAGCTGTTTTTT
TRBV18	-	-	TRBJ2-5	CASSPQYGSETQYF	TGTGCCAGCTCACCACAATACGGGAGCGAGACCCAGTACTTC
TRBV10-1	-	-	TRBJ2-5	CASSAGGMETQYF	TGCGCCAGCAGTGCTGGGGGCATGGAGACCCAGTACTTC
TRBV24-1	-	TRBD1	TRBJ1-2	CATSVGQGVNYGYTF	TGTGCCACCAGTGTAGGACAGGGGGTCAACTATGGCTACACCTTC
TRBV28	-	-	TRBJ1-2	CASMEGVYGYTF	TGTGCCAGCATGGAGGGGGTCTATGGCTACACCTTC
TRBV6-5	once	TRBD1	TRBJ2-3	CAARRDRGTDTQYF	TGTGCCGCCAGGCGGGACAGGGGCACAGATACGCAGTATTTT
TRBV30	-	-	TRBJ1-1	CAWSVVRNTEAFF	TGTGCCTGGAGTGTTGTAAGGAACACTGAAGCTTTCTTT
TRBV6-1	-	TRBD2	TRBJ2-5	CASSENLAGQETQYF	TGTGCCAGCAGTGAAAACCTAGCGGGCCAAGAGACCCAGTACTTC
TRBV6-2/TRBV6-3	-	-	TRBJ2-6	CASSYSLSGANVLTF	TGTGCCAGCAGTTACAGTCTCTCAGGGGCCAACGTCCTGACTTTC
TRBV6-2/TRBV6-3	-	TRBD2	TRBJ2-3	CASSPGLAGATFTDTQYF	TGTGCCAGCAGTCCGGGACTAGCGGGGGCTACCTTCACAGATACGCAGTATTTT
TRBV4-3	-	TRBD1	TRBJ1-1	CASSQTGEDTEAFF	TGCGCCAGCAGCCAAACAGGGGAAGACACTGAAGCTTTCTTT
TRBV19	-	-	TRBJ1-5	CASSRQIGQSNQPQHF	TGTGCCAGTAGTCGGCAAATTGGGCAGAGCAATCAGCCCCAGCATTTT